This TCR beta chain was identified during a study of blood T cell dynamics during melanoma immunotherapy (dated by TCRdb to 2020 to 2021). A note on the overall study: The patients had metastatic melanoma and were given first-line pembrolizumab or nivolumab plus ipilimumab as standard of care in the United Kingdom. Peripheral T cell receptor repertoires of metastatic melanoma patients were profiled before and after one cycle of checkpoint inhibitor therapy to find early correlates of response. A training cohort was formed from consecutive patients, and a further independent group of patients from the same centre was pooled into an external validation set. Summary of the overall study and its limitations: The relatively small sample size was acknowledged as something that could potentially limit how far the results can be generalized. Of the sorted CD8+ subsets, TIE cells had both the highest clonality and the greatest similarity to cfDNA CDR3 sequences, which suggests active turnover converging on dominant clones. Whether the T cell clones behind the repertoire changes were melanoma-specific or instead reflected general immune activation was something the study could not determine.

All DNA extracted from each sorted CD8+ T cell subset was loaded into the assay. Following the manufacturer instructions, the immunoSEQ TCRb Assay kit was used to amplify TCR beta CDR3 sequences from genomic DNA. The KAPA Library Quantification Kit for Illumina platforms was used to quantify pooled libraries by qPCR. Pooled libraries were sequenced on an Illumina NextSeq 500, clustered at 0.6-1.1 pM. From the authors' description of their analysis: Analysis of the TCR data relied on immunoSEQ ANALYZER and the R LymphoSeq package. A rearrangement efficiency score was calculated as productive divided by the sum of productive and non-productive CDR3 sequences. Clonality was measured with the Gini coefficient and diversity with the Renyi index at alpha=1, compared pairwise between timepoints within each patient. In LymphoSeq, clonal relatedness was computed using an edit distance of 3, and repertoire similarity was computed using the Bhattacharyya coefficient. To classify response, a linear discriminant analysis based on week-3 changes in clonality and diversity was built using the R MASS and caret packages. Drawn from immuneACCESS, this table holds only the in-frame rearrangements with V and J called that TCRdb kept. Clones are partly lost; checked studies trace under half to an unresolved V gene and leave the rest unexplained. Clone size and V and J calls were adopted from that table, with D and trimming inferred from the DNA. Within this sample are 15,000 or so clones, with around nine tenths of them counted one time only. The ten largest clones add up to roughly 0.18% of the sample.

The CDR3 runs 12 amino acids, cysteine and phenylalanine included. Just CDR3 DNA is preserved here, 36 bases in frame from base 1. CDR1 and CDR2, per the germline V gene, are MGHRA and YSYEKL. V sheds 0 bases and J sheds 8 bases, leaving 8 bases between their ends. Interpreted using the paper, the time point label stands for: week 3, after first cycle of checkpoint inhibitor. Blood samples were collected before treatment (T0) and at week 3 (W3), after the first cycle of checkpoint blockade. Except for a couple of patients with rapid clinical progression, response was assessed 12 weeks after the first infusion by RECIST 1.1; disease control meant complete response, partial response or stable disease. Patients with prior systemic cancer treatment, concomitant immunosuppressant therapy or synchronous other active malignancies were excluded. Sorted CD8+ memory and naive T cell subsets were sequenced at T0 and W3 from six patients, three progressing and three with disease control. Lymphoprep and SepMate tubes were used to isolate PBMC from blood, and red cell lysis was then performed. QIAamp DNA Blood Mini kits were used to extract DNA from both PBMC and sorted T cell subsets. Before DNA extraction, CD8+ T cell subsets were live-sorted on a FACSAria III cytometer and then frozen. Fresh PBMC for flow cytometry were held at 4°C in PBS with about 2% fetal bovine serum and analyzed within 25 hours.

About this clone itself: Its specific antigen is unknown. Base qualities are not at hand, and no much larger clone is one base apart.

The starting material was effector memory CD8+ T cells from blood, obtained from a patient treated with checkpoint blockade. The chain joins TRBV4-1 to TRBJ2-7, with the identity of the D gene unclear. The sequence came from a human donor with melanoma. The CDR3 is CASSQDKFKQYF. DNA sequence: TGCGCCAGCAGCCAAGATAAATTCAAGCAGTACTTC.